This is a list of T cell receptor beta chains from one sample in a study of radiotherapy plus CTLA-4 blockade in lung cancer. This table comes from immunoSEQ multiplex PCR, and its TCRdb copy is limited to in-frame clones, with some not included. The repertoire consists of 80,000 to 100,000 clones, with 65% to 80% occurring once and the leading ten covering approximately 2.8%. The starting material was peripheral blood, obtained from a patient treated with radiotherapy plus ipilimumab. The receptors come from a human donor with non-small cell lung cancer who had a partial response to radiotherapy plus ipilimumab. Some clones in this sample may be carry-over from other donors' samples. Both conserved end residues are part of each CDR3. The order of the fields is D gene, V gene, clone size, J gene, CDR3 DNA, CDR3 protein. The D gene is left open where the match is weak. A row's size may be missing; if present it is once, few, many or a size class.

TRBD1	TRBV7-8	NA	TRBJ2-7	TGTGCCAGCAGAAAAGGGGGCCTAACTAGCTACGAGCAGTACTTC	CASRKGGLTSYEQYF
TRBD1	TRBV19	many	TRBJ1-1	TGTGCCAGTAGTTTAAGACAGGGCGGTGTCACTGAAGCTTTCTTT	CASSLRQGGVTEAFF
TRBD2	TRBV5-1	NA	TRBJ2-3	TGCGCCAGCAGCTTGATAGCGGGAGGGGGCACAGATACGCAGTATTTT	CASSLIAGGGTDTQYF
TRBD2	TRBV28	NA	TRBJ2-3	TGTGCCAGCGAAGGGGCGGGGGGTGTTACAGATACGCAGTATTTT	CASEGAGGVTDTQYF
NA	TRBV29-1	NA	TRBJ2-3	TGCAGCGTGCTACAGGGGAGGACGCAGTATTTT	CSVLQGRTQYF
TRBD2	TRBV13	NA	TRBJ2-1	TGTGCCAGCAGCTTTAGCGGGAGGCCCCCGAATGAGCAGTTCTTC	CASSFSGRPPNEQFF
NA	TRBV2	NA	TRBJ1-2	TGTGCCAGCAGTGTTATAGGGGTTGGAACCTTC	CASSVIGVGTF
NA	TRBV5-8	NA	TRBJ1-2	TGTGCCAGCGGACAGACTAACTATGGCTACACCTTC	CASGQTNYGYTF
TRBD2	TRBV19	few	TRBJ2-1	TGTGCCAGTAGTATACAACTAGCGGGCAGCTCCTACAATGAGCAGTTCTTC	CASSIQLAGSSYNEQFF
NA	TRBV27	NA	TRBJ1-2	TGTGCCAGCAGTTTATCGATGGGGGGATCTGGCTACACCTTC	CASSLSMGGSGYTF
NA	TRBV27	NA	TRBJ2-2	TGTGCCAGCAGTTTATACTCCGATACCGGGGAGCTGTTTTTT	CASSLYSDTGELFF
TRBD2	TRBV7-9	NA	TRBJ2-5	TGTGCCAGCAGCCAACTAGCGGGGCAAGAGACCCAGTACTTC	CASSQLAGQETQYF
NA	TRBV9	NA	TRBJ2-3	TGTGCCAGCAGCGGAACTAGCACAGATACGCAGTATTTT	CASSGTSTDTQYF
NA	TRBV5-1	NA	TRBJ1-6	TGCGCCAGCAGCTTTTCAGTATATAATTCACCCCTCCACTTT	CASSFSVYNSPLHF
NA	TRBV4-1	NA	TRBJ2-7	TGCGCCAGCAGCCAAGATGTCGGGGGAGGTACCTCCTACGAGCAGTACTTC	CASSQDVGGGTSYEQYF
NA	TRBV15	once	TRBJ1-1	TGTGCCACCAGCCGTGGGGCTACGAACACTGAAGCTTTCTTT	CATSRGATNTEAFF
TRBD2	TRBV5-1	NA	TRBJ2-1	TGCGCCAGCAGCTCTACAGCGGGAAGCTCCTACAATGAGCAGTTCTTC	CASSSTAGSSYNEQFF
TRBD1	TRBV29-1	once	TRBJ2-3	TGCAGCGATAGGACAGGGGGAGATACGCAGTATTTT	CSDRTGGDTQYF
TRBD1	TRBV15	NA	TRBJ2-1	TGTGCCACCAGCAGGGCCCGTACCGGGACAGTCAAGTTCTTC	CATSRARTGTVKFF
NA	TRBV27	NA	TRBJ2-7	TGTGCCAGCAGTTCCACTCAGCGGGAGCAGTACTTC	CASSSTQREQYF
NA	TRBV19	NA	TRBJ1-2	TGTGCCAGTAGTGACACGGCAGGGGCGTACTATGGCTACACCTTC	CASSDTAGAYYGYTF
TRBD2	TRBV4-3	few	TRBJ2-3	TGCGCCAGCAGCCTCGGGACTAGCGGGGGGCACCGCCCAGATACGCAGTATTTT	CASSLGTSGGHRPDTQYF
NA	TRBV7-6	NA	TRBJ1-6	TGTGCCAGCAGCAACACCAATTCACCCCTCCACTTT	CASSNTNSPLHF
TRBD1	TRBV19	NA	TRBJ1-2	TGTGCCAGTAGTAAACGACAGGGAAATGGCTACACCTTC	CASSKRQGNGYTF
TRBD1	TRBV29-1	NA	TRBJ1-1	TGCAGCGGATCCACAGGGGGCGACACTGAAGCTTTCTTT	CSGSTGGDTEAFF
NA	TRBV6-5	NA	TRBJ1-2	TGTGCCAGCAGTTACTTAGCGACACTGAACTATGGCTACACCTTC	CASSYLATLNYGYTF
NA	TRBV5-4	few	TRBJ1-4	TGTGCCAGCAGCCGACCTACAGGGAGTGGTGCAACTAATGAAAAACTGTTTTTT	CASSRPTGSGATNEKLFF
NA	TRBV7-3	once	TRBJ2-1	TGTGCCAGCAGCTTAGGGCCCGGGGTATACAATGAGCAGTTCTTC	CASSLGPGVYNEQFF
NA	TRBV28	NA	TRBJ2-7	TGTGCCAGCAGTTTAATTCAGGTCTACGAGCAGTACTTC	CASSLIQVYEQYF
NA	TRBV21-1	NA	TRBJ2-1	TGTGCCAGCAATAAAAGGACTAGCGGCTCCTACAATGAGCAGTTCTTC	CASNKRTSGSYNEQFF
NA	TRBV7-9	medium-sized	TRBJ2-7	TGTGCCAGCAGTTCTCCGTATGCTAGCGCGAGCTCCTACGAGCAGTACTTC	CASSSPYASASSYEQYF
TRBD2	TRBV18	NA	TRBJ2-7	TGTGCCAGCTCACAAACTAGCGGGGGGGCCAGATACGAGCAGTACTTC	CASSQTSGGARYEQYF
NA	TRBV28	NA	TRBJ1-4	TGTGCCAGCAGTTTTGCGGGGACTAATGAAAAACTGTTTTTT	CASSFAGTNEKLFF
NA	TRBV2	NA	TRBJ1-4	TGTGCCAGCAGTGTATACAGGGATCTTAATGAAAAACTGTTTTTT	CASSVYRDLNEKLFF
NA	TRBV5-1	few	TRBJ2-1	TGCGCCAGCAGCTTGGCCTGGGGGCAATACAATGAGCAGTTCTTC	CASSLAWGQYNEQFF
NA	TRBV7-8	few	TRBJ1-3	TGTGCCAGCACCCATAGCCGGGTCTCTGGAAACACCATATATTTT	CASTHSRVSGNTIYF
NA	TRBV9	NA	TRBJ1-2	TGTGCCAGCAGCGTATTAAACTATGGCTACACCTTC	CASSVLNYGYTF
NA	TRBV7-2	NA	TRBJ2-7	TGTGCCAGCAGCTTGCGGGTCCGCTACGAGCAGTACTTC	CASSLRVRYEQYF
TRBD1	TRBV5-1	NA	TRBJ1-1	TGCGCCAGCAGCTTTCAGGGGGCGCGGAACACTGAAGCTTTCTTT	CASSFQGARNTEAFF
TRBD1	TRBV4-1	once	TRBJ1-1	TGCGCCAGCAGCCAAGATCAGGGCGACAGGGGAGCCGAAGCTTTCTTT	CASSQDQGDRGAEAFF
NA	TRBV4-3	NA	TRBJ2-2	TGCGCCAGCAGCCAAGTGGGGGCTGTCACCGGGGAGCTGTTTTTT	CASSQVGAVTGELFF
TRBD1	TRBV18	NA	TRBJ1-5	TGTGCCAGCTCACGAGGGGGCCCCAATCAGCCCCAGCATTTT	CASSRGGPNQPQHF